The rows below give T cell receptor beta chains drawn from one sample of a study of blood T cell repertoires in COVID-19. Sequenced by immunoSEQ multiplex PCR; TCRdb stores in-frame clones only, minus some. The sample records about 300,000 clones, around 83% being singletons. Input material: peripheral blood. Receptors were obtained from a woman aged 45-65 years with acute or convalescent COVID-19. CDR3s include the opening cysteine and the closing phenylalanine or tryptophan. Expanded clones get a size class; other rows say once, few or many, or leave the size out.

>TRBV2|NA|TRBJ1-5
CASTSDRADQPQHF
>TRBV2|NA|TRBJ1-2
CASSSGTGALSNGYTF
>TRBV6-2/TRBV6-3|NA|TRBJ2-7
CASSYSMRDRVVEYF
>TRBV6-5|NA|TRBJ1-5
CASRRTGTSNQPQHF
>TRBV6-6|NA|TRBJ1-1
CATDRYPLSSTEAFF
>TRBV3-1/TRBV3-2|NA|TRBJ1-2
CASSQAGQGGDGYTF
>TRBV10-3|once|TRBJ2-1
CATRPEGPNNEQFF
>TRBV7-2|NA|TRBJ1-1
CASSLDPGKVEAFF
>TRBV7-2|NA|TRBJ1-5
CASSFDPGSNQPQHF
>TRBV3-1/TRBV3-2|NA|TRBJ2-1
CASTLRGQGALDEQFF
>TRBV5-8|NA|TRBJ2-7
CASSLFGGEPSPYEQYF
>TRBV2|NA|TRBJ2-2
CASTPGHTNTGELFF
>TRBV20-1|NA|TRBJ1-2
CSASQQGAF
>TRBV6-5|NA|TRBJ2-7
CASSNRGYEQYF
>TRBV2|NA|TRBJ1-1
CAGDRGSTEAFF
>TRBV19|NA|TRBJ2-1
CASINMGVNNEQFF
>TRBV4-2|once|TRBJ1-2
CASSQEDRGNGYTF
>TRBV7-2|NA|TRBJ1-1
CASSLWVGGKNTEAFF
>TRBV27|NA|TRBJ2-7
CASMQLAGAEQYF
>TRBV7-9|NA|TRBJ1-5
CASSSTGFQPQHF
>TRBV27|NA|TRBJ1-4
CASSSGYATNEKLFF
>TRBV27|NA|TRBJ2-7
CASSLGGEGLYEQYF
>TRBV5-1|NA|TRBJ2-3
CASSIQGGVNTDTQYF
>TRBV9|NA|TRBJ2-5
CASSPSRWASQETQYF
>TRBV6-5|NA|TRBJ1-2
CARRDRGLGYTF
>TRBV3-1/TRBV3-2|once|TRBJ2-2
CASSQRDSGELFF
>TRBV9|NA|TRBJ1-1
CASSIDRTAEAFF
>TRBV12-3/TRBV12-4|once|TRBJ1-1
CASSFGGVPEAFF
>TRBV25-1|NA|TRBJ2-2
CASSRTGTGELFF
>TRBV5-1|NA|TRBJ2-1
CASSTLVGNEQFF
>TRBV6-5|NA|TRBJ1-5
CASRGQPNQPQHF
>TRBV6-5|NA|TRBJ2-3
CASSRTGGTDTQYF
>TRBV7-2|NA|TRBJ2-1
CASSLAIGTSGRDEQFF
>TRBV7-8|NA|TRBJ1-5
CASSLAFPGGVQPQHF
>TRBV6-6|NA|TRBJ2-3
CASSGLAGPDTQYF
>TRBV12-2|NA|TRBJ1-4
CASRPKGQGGKEKLFF
>TRBV14|few|TRBJ1-2
CASSRQGFGYGYTF
>TRBV27|NA|TRBJ2-3
CASSSRTGNTDTQYF
>TRBV7-2|few|TRBJ2-5
CASSPPNREMETQYF
>TRBV15|NA|TRBJ1-1
CATSRTELNTEAFF
>TRBV3-1/TRBV3-2|few|TRBJ2-5
CASSPPPSSGKETQYF
>TRBV6-5|NA|TRBJ2-1
CASSHRRLDNEQFF
>TRBV3-1/TRBV3-2|NA|TRBJ2-3
CASSHPVGGRGRGTDTQYF
>TRBV6-5|NA|TRBJ1-5
CASSKKTGGIQPQHF
>TRBV12-5|NA|TRBJ1-3
CASGSQGFGNTIYF
>TRBV30|NA|TRBJ2-5
CAWSNPLAGGLGETQYF
>TRBV9|many|TRBJ2-3
CASSVGSGTDTQYF
>TRBV5-4|NA|TRBJ1-3
CASSQGQGNTIYF
>TRBV2|NA|TRBJ2-5
CASSKGEAQYF
>TRBV3-1/TRBV3-2|NA|TRBJ2-7
CASSQLDRVEQYF
>TRBV9|once|TRBJ2-1
CASSANAVAGEEQFF
>TRBV18|once|TRBJ2-6
CASSPYSGANVLTF